Shown below are 10 T cell receptor beta chains from a single sample sequenced in a study of T-cell memory formation after mild COVID-19. TCRdb itself ran the 5' RACE reads through MiXCR, one entry per CDR3 protein. Of hundreds of thousands of distinct CDR3 sequences in the sample, less than 25% were seen once. The specimen sequenced was PBMCs or a T cell subset sorted from them (not recorded which). These receptors originate from an adult woman who had mild COVID-19 (a few samples of this study predate the infection). Cell type and time point are not known.

The table lists this clonotype with a few counts. V is TRBV5-1 and J is TRBJ2-2; perhaps TRBD1 as D (5 bases). V dropped 1 base and J dropped 2 bases, with 9 bases sitting between them. The length of the CDR3 is 15 residues. Germline CDR1 reads SGHRS; CDR2 reads YFSETQ. The DNA for the CDR3 is TGCGCCAGCAGCTTGTTAGACAGAAACACCGGGGAGCTGTTTTTT. Translated: CASSLLDRNTGELFF.

The chain has TRBV7-9 and TRBJ1-1, with D uncertain. This CDR3 is built from 14 residues. Trimming stripped 1 base from V and 5 bases from J, with 11 bases between. The germline CDR1 and CDR2 sequences are SEHNR and FQNEAQ (reference sequence). CDR3 loop: CASSLVWPRTEAFF. CDR3 nucleotides: TGTGCCAGCAGCTTAGTATGGCCAAGGACTGAAGCTTTCTTT.

This chain uses TRBV12-3 or TRBV12-4 with TRBJ1-4; no firm D call. The CDR3 contains 16 residues. V was cut by 4 bases and J by 0 bases, with 12 bases left in between. This CDR3 is CASSSGFPPTNEKLFF. DNA for the CDR3: TGTGCCAGCAGTTCCGGGTTTCCCCCAACTAATGAAAAACTGTTTTTT.

The chain recombines TRBV10-3 with TRBJ1-2; D ambiguous. The germline gives CDR1 ENHRY, CDR2 SYGVKD. The CDR3 consists of 14 residues. V lost 3 bases and J lost 3, with 11 bases in between. CDR3: CAISEFSGYYGYTF. Written as DNA, the CDR3 is TGTGCCATCAGTGAATTTTCAGGTTACTATGGCTACACCTTC.

CDR3 DNA sequence: TGTGCCAGCACCCTGAGGGCGTCGCTGAGGGGAAGCACAGATACGCAGTATTTT. It specifies CASTLRASLRGSTDTQYF. This chain uses TRBV27 with TRBJ2-3; D is possibly TRBD1 or TRBD2 (5 bases each). This CDR3 contains 18 residues. CDR1 and CDR2 from the germline V gene are MNHEY and SMNVEV (reference sequence). The ends were cut back, 7 bases at V and 0 bases at J, with 23 bases in the middle.

The chain couples TRBV14 to TRBJ1-1; D is ambiguous. The CDR3 extends over 13 amino acids. Between the trimmed V and J ends, which lost 6 bases and 4 bases, there was a span of 12 bases. In germline, CDR1 is SGHDN, CDR2 FVKESK. The CDR3, as DNA: TGTGCCAGCAGGCGTAAAGGGATCACTGAAGCTTTCTTT. Protein: CASRRKGITEAFF. The complete variable domain, with remaining parts taken from reference TRBV14 and TRBJ1-1, reads EAGVTQFPSHSVIEKGQTVTLRCDPISGHDNLYWYRRVMGKEIKFLLHFVKESKQDESGMPNNRFLAERTGGTYSTLKVQPAELEDSGVYFCASRRKGITEAFFGQGTRLTVV.

This sequence joins TRBV12-3 or TRBV12-4 and TRBJ2-1; either TRBD1 or TRBD2 may fit D (5 bases each). The CDR3 is 15 residues long. V was clipped by 4 bases and J by 9 bases, with 19 bases between them. The CDR3 region has the DNA TGTGCCAGCAGTTCAGGGCGCTTTGGACTCTTTGAGCAGTTCTTC. Amino acid sequence: CASSSGRFGLFEQFF.

J is TRBJ1-2 and V is TRBV19; weak D call: TRBD1 (6 bases). Between the trimmed V and J ends, which lost 6 bases and 5 bases, there was a span of 16 bases. Germline V gene data show CDR1 as LNHDA and CDR2 as SQIVND (reference sequence). The CDR3 is made up of 14 amino acids. CDR3 DNA: TGTGCCAGTAGCTCCACCGACAGGATTTATGGCTACACCTTC. This encodes CASSSTDRIYGYTF.

The chain uses TRBV7-2 and TRBJ1-2; the D is unclear. This CDR3 comprises 12 residues. Germline CDR1 reads SGHTA; CDR2 reads FQGNSA. V lost 5 bases to trimming and J lost 4 bases, with 8 bases between them. CDR3 DNA sequence: TGTGCCAGCAGCCACGGAGGCTATGGCTACACCTTC. Encoded protein: CASSHGGYGYTF.

This clonotype was counted at least ten times. The chain carries TRBV7-9 and TRBJ2-2; TRBD2 is a possible D gene (6 bases). CDR1 is SEHNR, CDR2 FQNEAQ, per germline (reference sequence). Between the trimmed V and J ends, which lost 6 bases and 3 bases, there was a span of 11 bases. CDR3 length: 14 residues. CDR3 DNA: TGTGCCAGCAGTTGGGACTTTGACACCGGGGAGCTGTTTTTT. Its translation is CASSWDFDTGELFF.